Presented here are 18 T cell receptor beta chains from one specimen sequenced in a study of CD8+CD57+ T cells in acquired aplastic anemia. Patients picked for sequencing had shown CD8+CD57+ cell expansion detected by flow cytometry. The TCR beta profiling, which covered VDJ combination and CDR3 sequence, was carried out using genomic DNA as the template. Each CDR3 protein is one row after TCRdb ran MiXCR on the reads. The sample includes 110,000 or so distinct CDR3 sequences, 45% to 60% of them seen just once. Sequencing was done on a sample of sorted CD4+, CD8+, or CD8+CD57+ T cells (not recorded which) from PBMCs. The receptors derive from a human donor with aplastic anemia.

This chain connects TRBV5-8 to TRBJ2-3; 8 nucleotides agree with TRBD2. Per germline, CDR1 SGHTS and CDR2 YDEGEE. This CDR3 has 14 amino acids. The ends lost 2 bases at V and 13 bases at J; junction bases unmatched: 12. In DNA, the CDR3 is TGTGCCAGCAGCTTTAAAGCGGGACTAGTTGATAAGTATTTT. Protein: CASSFKAGLVDKYF.

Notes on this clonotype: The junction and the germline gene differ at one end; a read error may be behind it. The CDR3 sequence is CSARDRPGANVLTF. CDR3 bases: TGCAGTGCAAGAGACAGGCCTGGGGCCAACGTCCTGACTTTC. The chain is built from TRBV20-1 and TRBJ2-6, with D possibly being TRBD1 (6 bases). This CDR3 has 14 residues. Per the germline V gene, CDR1 is DFQATT and CDR2 is SNEGSKA (reference sequence).

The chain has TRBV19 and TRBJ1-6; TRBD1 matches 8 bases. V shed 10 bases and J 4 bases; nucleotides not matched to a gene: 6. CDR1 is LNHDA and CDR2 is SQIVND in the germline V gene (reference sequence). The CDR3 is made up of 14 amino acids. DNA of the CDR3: TGTGCCACCAAGACAGGGGCTTATAATTCACCCCTCCACTTT. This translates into CATKTGAYNSPLHF.

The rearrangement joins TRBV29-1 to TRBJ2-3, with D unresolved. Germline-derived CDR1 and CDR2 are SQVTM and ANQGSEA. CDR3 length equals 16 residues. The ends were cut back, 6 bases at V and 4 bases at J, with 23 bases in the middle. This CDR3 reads CSVLLGQARLADTQYF. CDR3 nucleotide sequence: TGCAGCGTACTTTTAGGGCAGGCTAGATTGGCAGATACGCAGTATTTT.

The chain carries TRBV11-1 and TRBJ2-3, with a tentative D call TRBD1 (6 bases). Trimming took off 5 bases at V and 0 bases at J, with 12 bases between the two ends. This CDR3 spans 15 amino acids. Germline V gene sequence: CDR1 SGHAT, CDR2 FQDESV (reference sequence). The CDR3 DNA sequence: TGTGCCAGCAGCCCGAGGACAGCTAGCACAGATACGCAGTATTTT. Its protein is CASSPRTASTDTQYF. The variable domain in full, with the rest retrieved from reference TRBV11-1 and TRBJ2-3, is EAEVAQSPRYKITEKSQAVAFWCDPISGHATLYWYRQILGQGPELLVQFQDESVVDDSQLPKDRFSAERLKGVDSTLKIQPAELGDSAMYLCASSPRTASTDTQYFGPGTRLTVL.

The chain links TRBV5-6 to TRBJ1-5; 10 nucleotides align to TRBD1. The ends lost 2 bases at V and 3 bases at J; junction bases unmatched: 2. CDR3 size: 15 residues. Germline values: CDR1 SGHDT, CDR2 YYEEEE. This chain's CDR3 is CASSFGTGVNQPQHF. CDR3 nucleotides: TGTGCCAGCAGCTTCGGGACAGGGGTCAATCAGCCCCAGCATTTT.

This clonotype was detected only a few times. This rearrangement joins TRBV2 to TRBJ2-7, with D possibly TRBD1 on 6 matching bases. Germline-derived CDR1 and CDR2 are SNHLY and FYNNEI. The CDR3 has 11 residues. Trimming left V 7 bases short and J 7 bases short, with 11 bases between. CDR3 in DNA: TGTGCCAGCAACCAGGGGTGGGAGCAGTACTTC. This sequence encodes CASNQGWEQYF.

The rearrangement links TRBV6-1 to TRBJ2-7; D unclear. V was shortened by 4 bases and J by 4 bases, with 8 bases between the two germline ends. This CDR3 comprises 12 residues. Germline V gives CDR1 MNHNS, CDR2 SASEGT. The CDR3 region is CASSALGYEQYF. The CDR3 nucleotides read TGTGCCAGCAGTGCCCTCGGGTACGAGCAGTACTTC.

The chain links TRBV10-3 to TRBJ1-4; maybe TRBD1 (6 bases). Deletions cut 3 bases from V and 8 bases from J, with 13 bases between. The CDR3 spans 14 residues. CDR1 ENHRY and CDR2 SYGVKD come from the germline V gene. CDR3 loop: CAISDAGAREKLFF. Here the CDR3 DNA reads TGTGCCATCAGTGACGCGGGGGCACGGGAAAAACTGTTTTTT.

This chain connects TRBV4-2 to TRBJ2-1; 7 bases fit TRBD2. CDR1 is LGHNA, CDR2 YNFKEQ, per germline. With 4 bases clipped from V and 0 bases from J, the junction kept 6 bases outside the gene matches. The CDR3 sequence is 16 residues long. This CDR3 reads CASSPGGGNSYNEQFF. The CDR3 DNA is TGTGCCAGCAGCCCGGGCGGGGGAAACTCCTACAATGAGCAGTTCTTC.

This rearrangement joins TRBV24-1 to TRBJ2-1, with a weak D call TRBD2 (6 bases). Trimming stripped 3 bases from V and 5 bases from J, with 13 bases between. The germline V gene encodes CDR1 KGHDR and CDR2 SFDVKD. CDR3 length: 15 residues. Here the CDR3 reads CATSDVAGPNNEQFF. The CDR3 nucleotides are TGTGCCACCAGTGATGTTGCGGGGCCCAACAATGAGCAGTTCTTC.

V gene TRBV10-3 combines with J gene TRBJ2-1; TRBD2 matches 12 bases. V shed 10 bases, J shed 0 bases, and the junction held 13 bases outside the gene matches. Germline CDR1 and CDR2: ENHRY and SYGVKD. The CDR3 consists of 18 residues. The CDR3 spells CATNPRTSGASSYNEQFF. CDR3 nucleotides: TGTGCCACAAACCCCAGGACTAGCGGGGCAAGCTCCTACAATGAGCAGTTCTTC.

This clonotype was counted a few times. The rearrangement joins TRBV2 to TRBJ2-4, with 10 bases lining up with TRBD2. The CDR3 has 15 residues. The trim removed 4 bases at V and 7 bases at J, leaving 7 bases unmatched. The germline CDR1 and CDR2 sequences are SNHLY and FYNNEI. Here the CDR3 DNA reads TGTGCCAGCAGTGTAACTAGCGGGGTGGGGAACATTCAGTACTTC. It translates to CASSVTSGVGNIQYF. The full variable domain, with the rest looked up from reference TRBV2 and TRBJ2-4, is EPEVTQTPSHQVTQMGQEVILRCVPISNHLYFYWYRQILGQKVEFLVSFYNNEISEKSEIFDDQFSVERPDGSNFTLKIRSTKLEDSAMYFCASSVTSGVGNIQYFGAGTRLSVL.

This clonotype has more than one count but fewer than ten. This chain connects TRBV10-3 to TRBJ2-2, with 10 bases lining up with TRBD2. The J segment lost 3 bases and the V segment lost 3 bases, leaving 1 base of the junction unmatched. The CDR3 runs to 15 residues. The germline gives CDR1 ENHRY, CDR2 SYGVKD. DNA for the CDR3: TGTGCCATCAGTGATCTAGCGGGAGACACCGGGGAGCTGTTTTTT. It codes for CAISDLAGDTGELFF.

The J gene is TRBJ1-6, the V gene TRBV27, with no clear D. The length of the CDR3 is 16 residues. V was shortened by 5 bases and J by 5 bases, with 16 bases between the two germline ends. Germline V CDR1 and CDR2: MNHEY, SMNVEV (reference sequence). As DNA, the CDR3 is TGTGCCAGCAGTCGTTACGGGGTGGGAGATAATTCACCCCTCCACTTT. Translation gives CASSRYGVGDNSPLHF.

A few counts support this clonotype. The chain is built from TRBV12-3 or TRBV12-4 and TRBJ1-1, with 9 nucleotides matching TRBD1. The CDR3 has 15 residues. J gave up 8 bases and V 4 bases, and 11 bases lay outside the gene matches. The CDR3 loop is CASSSQGAKLREAFF. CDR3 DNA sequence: TGTGCCAGCAGTTCACAGGGGGCGAAGTTAAGGGAAGCTTTCTTT.

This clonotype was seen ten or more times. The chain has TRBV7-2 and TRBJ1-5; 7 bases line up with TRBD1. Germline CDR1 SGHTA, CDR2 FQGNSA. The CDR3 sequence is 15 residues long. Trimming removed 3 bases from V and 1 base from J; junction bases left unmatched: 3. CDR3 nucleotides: TGTGCCAGCAGCTTTCGACAGGGCAGCAATCAGCCCCAGCATTTT. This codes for CASSFRQGSNQPQHF.

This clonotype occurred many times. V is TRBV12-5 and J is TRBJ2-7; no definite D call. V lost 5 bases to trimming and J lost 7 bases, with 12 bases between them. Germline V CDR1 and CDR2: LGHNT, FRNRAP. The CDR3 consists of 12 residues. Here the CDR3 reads CASGLFPEEQYF. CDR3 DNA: TGTGCTAGTGGTCTCTTCCCTGAGGAGCAGTACTTC.